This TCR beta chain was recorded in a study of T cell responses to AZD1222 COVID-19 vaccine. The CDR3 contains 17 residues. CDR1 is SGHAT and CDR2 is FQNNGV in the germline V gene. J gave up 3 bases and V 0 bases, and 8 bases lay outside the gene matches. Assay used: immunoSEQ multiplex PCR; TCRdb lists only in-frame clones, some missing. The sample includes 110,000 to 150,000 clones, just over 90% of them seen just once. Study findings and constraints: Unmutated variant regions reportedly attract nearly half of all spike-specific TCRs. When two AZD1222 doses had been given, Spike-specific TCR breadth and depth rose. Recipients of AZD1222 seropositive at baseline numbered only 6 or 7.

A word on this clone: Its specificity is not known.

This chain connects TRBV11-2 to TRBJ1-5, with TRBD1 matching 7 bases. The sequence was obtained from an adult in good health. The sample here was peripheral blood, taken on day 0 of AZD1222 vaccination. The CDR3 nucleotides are TGTGCCAGCAGCTTAGATGATGGGGACAGACCCAATCAGCCCCAGCATTTT. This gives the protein CASSLDDGDRPNQPQHF.